Included here is one T cell receptor beta chain sequence, with context. Deletions cut 6 bases from V and 0 bases from J, with 14 bases between. CDR3 length: 16 residues. CDR1 and CDR2 from the germline V gene are SNHLY and FYNNEI. The data stem from a study of blood T cell repertoires in COVID-19. Study summary: In each case, the material was cDNA or gDNA derived from T cells, B-cell-depleted T cells, or PBMCs.

The assay was immunoSEQ multiplex PCR, and TCRdb's table has in-frame clones only and misses some. The table includes 50,000 to 80,000 clones, 86% detected once. This clonotype was sampled from a man aged 50 or older with active COVID-19. This rearrangement joins TRBV2 to TRBJ2-2; D gene ambiguous. The specimen was peripheral blood. CDR3 protein: CASSGPQSPNTGELFF. CDR3 DNA: TGTGCCAGCAGCGGCCCACAGAGCCCGAACACCGGGGAGCTGTTTTTT.